This T cell receptor (beta chain) stems from a study of CD8+ T cells in alopecia areata. Whole-study findings and limits: Mice showed clearer TCR sharing than patients did, a gap that was possibly HLA-related.

This clone was picked up a small number of times. The antigen remains undetermined. Sequencing templates came from extracted RNA that was reverse transcribed into cDNA. Measured with immunoSEQ multiplex PCR; TCRdb has only the in-frame clones, and not every one. Of some 130,000 clones listed, 49% are singletons. Germline lookup yields CDR1 GTSNPN and CDR2 SVGIG (reference sequence). The CDR3 runs 14 residues. The V and J ends lost 5 bases and 5 bases respectively, with 18 bases between them. Sampling of alopecia areata patients yielded lesional scalp punch biopsies as well as peripheral blood. The researchers isolated CD4+ and CD8+ T cells from PBMCs by sorting.

The J gene is TRBJ2-5, the V gene TRBV30; D is possibly TRBD1 (5 bases). The specimen comprised CD8+ T cells sorted from blood, sampled at week 0. The TCR sequence derives from a human donor with alopecia areata. This CDR3 reads CAWVPAGWSETQYF. CDR3 nucleotides: TGTGCCTGGGTCCCGGCAGGGTGGTCGGAGACCCAGTACTTC.